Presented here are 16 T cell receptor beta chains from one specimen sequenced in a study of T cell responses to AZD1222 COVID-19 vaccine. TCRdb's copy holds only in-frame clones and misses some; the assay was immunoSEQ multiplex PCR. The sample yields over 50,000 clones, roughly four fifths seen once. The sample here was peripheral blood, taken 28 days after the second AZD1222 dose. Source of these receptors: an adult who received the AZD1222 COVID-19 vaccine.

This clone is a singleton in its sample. As DNA, the CDR3 is TGTGCCAGCACACAGAATTACGAGCAGTACTTC. This codes for CASTQNYEQYF. This chain uses TRBV6-6 with TRBJ2-7; D gene ambiguous. The germline CDR1 and CDR2 sequences are MNHNY and SVGAGI (reference sequence). The CDR3 extends over 11 amino acids. The V end was cut by 7 bases, the J end by 4 bases, with 8 bases between.

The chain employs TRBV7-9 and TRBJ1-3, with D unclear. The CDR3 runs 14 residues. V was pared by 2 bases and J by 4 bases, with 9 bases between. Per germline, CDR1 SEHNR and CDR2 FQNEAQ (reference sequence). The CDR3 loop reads CASSLSGPGNTIYF. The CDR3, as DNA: TGTGCCAGCAGCTTATCAGGACCCGGAAACACCATATATTTT.

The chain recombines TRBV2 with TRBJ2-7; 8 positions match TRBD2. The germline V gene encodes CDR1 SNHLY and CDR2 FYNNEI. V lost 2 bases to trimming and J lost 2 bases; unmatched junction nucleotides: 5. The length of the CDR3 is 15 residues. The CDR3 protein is CASSESLAGPYEQYF. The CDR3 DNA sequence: TGTGCCAGCAGTGAAAGTCTAGCGGGCCCCTACGAGCAGTACTTC.

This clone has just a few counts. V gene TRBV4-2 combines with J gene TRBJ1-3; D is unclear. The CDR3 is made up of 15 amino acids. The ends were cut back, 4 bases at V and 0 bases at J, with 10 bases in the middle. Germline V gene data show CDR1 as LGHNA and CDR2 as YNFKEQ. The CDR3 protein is CASSREGNSGNTIYF. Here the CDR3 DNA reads TGTGCCAGCAGCCGAGAAGGGAACTCTGGAAACACCATATATTTT.

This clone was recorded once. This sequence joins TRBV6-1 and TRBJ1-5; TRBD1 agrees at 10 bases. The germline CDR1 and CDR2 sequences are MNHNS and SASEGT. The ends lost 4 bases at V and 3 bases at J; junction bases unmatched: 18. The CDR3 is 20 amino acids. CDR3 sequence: CASSVPIWTGGSVNNQPQHF. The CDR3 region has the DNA TGTGCCAGCAGTGTCCCCATTTGGACAGGGGGATCGGTGAACAATCAGCCCCAGCATTTT.

The chain's CDR3 is CASSSLATDTQYF. The DNA of the CDR3 is TGTGCCAGCAGTTCCCTAGCCACAGATACGCAGTATTTT. The chain combines TRBV12-3 or TRBV12-4 with TRBJ2-3, with D perhaps matching TRBD2 (5 bases). There are 13 residues in the CDR3. With 4 bases removed from V and 2 bases from J, the gap between germline ends came to 7 bases.

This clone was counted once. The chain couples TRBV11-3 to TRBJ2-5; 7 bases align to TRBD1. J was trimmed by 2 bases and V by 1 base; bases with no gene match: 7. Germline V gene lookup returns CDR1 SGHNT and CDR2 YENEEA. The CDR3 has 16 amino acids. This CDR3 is CASSLATVGQQETQYF. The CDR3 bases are TGTGCCAGCAGCTTAGCGACCGTGGGACAGCAAGAGACCCAGTACTTC.

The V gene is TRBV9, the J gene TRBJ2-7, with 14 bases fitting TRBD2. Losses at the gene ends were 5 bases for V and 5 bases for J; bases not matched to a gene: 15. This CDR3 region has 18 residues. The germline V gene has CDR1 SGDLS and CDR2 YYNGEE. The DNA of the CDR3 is TGTGCCAGCAGTGAGGGTACCGGGACTAGCGGGAGCATCAACGAGCAGTACTTC. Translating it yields CASSEGTGTSGSINEQYF.

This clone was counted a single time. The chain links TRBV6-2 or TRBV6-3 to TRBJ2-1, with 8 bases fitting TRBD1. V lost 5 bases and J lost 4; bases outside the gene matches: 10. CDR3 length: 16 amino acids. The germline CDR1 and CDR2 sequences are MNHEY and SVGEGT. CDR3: CASSPGTGWIYNEQFF. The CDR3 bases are TGTGCCAGCAGTCCCGGGACAGGATGGATTTACAATGAGCAGTTCTTC.

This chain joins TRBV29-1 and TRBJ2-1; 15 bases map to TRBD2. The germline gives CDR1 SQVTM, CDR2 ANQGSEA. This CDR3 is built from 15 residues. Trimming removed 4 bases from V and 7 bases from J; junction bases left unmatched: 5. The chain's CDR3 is CSVGGTSGRLNEQFF. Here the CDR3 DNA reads TGCAGCGTTGGGGGGACTAGCGGGAGGTTAAATGAGCAGTTCTTC.

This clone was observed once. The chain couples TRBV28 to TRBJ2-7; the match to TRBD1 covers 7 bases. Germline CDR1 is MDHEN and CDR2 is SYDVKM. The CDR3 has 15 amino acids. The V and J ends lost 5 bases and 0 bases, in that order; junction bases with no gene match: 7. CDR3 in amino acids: CASSTQGPASYEQYF. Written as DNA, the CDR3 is TGTGCCAGCAGTACACAGGGGCCGGCCTCCTACGAGCAGTACTTC.

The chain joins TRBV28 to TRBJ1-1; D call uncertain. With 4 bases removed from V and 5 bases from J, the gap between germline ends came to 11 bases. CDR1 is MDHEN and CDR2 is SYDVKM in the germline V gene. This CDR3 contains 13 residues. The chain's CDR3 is CASSSGWGTEAFF. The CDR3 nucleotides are TGTGCCAGCAGTTCAGGTTGGGGAACTGAAGCTTTCTTT. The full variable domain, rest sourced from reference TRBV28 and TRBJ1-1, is DVKVTQSSRYLVKRTGEKVFLECVQDMDHENMFWYRQDPGLGLRLIYFSYDVKMKEKGDIPEGYSVSREKKERFSLILESASTNQTSMYLCASSSGWGTEAFFGQGTRLTVV.

For the CDR3, the DNA is TGTGCCTGGAGTAGTAGCACTTTGCCTTTCTTT. It specifies CAWSSSTLPFF. This chain uses TRBV30 with TRBJ1-1; the D is unclear. CDR1 is GTSNPN and CDR2 is SVGIG in the germline V gene (reference sequence). V shed 2 bases and J shed 12 bases, with 13 bases lying between them. The length of the CDR3 is 11 residues.

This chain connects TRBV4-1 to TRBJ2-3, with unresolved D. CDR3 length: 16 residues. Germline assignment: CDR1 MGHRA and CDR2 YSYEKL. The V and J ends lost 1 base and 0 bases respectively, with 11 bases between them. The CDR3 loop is CASSQAAALSTDTQYF. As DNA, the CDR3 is TGCGCCAGCAGCCAAGCGGCCGCTCTAAGCACAGATACGCAGTATTTT.

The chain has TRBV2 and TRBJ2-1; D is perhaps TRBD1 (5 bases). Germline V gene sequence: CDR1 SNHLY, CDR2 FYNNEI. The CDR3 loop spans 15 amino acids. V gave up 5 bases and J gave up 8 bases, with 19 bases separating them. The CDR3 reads CASSQSGIGVDEQFF. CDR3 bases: TGTGCCAGCAGTCAGTCGGGCATAGGGGTGGATGAGCAGTTCTTC.

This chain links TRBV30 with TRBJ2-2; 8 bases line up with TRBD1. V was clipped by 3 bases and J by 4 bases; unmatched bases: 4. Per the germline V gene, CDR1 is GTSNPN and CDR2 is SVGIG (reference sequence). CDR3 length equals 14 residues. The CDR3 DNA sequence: TGTGCCTGGAGGGACAGGGTATTCACCGGGGAGCTGTTTTTT. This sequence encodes CAWRDRVFTGELFF.